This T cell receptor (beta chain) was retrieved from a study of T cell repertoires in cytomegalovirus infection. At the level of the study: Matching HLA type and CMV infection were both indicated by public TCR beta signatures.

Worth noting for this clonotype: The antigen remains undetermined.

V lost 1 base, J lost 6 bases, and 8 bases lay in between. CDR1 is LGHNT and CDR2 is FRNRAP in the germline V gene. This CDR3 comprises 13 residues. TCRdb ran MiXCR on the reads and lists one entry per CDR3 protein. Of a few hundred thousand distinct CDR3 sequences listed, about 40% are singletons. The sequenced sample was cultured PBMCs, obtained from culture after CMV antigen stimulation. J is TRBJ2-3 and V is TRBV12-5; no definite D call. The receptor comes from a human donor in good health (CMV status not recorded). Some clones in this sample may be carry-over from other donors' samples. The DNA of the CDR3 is TGTGCTAGTGGTTTGGACCCATGGGATACGCAGTATTTT. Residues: CASGLDPWDTQYF.